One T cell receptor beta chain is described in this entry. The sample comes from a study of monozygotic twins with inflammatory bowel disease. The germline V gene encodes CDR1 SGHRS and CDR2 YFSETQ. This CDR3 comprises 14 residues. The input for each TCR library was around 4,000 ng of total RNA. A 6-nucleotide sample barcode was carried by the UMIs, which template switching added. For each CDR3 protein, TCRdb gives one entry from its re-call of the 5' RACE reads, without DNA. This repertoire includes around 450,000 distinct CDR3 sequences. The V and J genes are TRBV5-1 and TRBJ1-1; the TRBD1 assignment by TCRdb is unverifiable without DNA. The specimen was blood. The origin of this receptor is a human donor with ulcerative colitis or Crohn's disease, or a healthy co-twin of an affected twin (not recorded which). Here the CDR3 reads CASSATGPNTEAFF. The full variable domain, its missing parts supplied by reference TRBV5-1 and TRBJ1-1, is KAGVTQTPRYLIKTRGQQVTLSCSPISGHRSVSWYQQTPGQGLQFLFEYFSETQRNKGNFPGRFSGRQFSNSRSEMNVSTLELGDSALYLCASSATGPNTEAFFGQGTRLTVV.